Sequencing of this T cell receptor (beta chain) was carried out in a study of neurological immune-mediated disorders. A single record per CDR3 protein comes from TCRdb applying MiXCR to the 5' RACE reads. The repertoire has tens of thousands of distinct CDR3 sequences, roughly 8.3% of them found once; the top ten carry 1.5% to 2%. Noted time point: longitudinal time-point 3. The sample was PBMCs. The origin of this receptor is a woman aged 40 to 50 in good health.

CDR3 in DNA: TGTGCCAGCAGCTTATGGGACATGGGATCTTATGGCTACACCTTC. This sequence encodes CASSLWDMGSYGYTF. The V and J genes are TRBV7-2 and TRBJ1-2; the D gene is possibly TRBD1 (6 bases). The ends were cut back, 2 bases at V and 5 bases at J, with 15 bases in the middle. The CDR3 extends over 15 amino acids. In germline, CDR1 is SGHTA, CDR2 FQGNSA.